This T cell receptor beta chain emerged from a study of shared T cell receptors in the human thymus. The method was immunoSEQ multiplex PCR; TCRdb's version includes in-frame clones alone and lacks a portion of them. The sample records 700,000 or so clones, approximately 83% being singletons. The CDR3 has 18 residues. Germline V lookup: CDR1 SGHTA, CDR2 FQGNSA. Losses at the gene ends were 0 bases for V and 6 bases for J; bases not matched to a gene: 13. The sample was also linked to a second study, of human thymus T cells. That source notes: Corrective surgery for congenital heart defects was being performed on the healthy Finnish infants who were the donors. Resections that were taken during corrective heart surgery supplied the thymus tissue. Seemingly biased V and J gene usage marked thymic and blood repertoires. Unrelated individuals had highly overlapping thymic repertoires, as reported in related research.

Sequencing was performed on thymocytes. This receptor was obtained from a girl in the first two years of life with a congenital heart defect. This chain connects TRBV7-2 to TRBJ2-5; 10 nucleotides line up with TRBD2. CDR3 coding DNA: TGTGCCAGCAGCTTAGCCTTCAGCGGGGGGGTACTCAGTCAGACCCAGTACTTC. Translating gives CASSLAFSGGVLSQTQYF.